Presented here are 32 T cell receptor beta chains from one specimen sequenced in a study of patients and donors after allogeneic stem cell transplantation. In TCRdb, the RT-PCR reads were re-called with MiXCR into one record per CDR3 protein. The data show 400,000 to 500,000 distinct CDR3 sequences, roughly 17% seen once. The sequencing sample was made of blood, either unsorted or a sorted T cell fraction (not recorded which). Receptor source: a human donor who was either an allogeneic HSCT recipient or a stem cell or donor lymphocyte infusion donor (not recorded which). It is not recorded whose cells these are; they may come from a transplant donor.

The rearrangement joins TRBV15 to TRBJ1-4, with a tentative D call TRBD1 (5 bases). The germline V gene has CDR1 LNHNV and CDR2 YYDKDF (reference sequence). With 0 bases removed from V and 10 bases from J, the gap between germline ends came to 18 bases. The CDR3 sequence is 16 residues long. The CDR3 sequence is CATSRDAGESGGKLFF. The CDR3 DNA is TGTGCCACCAGCAGAGACGCGGGAGAGAGCGGGGGAAAACTGTTTTTT.

This clonotype was detected many times. The chain joins TRBV29-1 to TRBJ1-1; possible D gene TRBD1, 5 bases. V shed 3 bases and J shed 2 bases, with 10 bases lying between them. This CDR3 comprises 13 residues. Germline loops: CDR1 SQVTM, CDR2 ANQGSEA. The CDR3 is CSVEAGGNTEAFF. CDR3 in DNA: TGCAGCGTTGAGGCTGGGGGAAACACTGAAGCTTTCTTT. Supplemented by reference TRBV29-1 and TRBJ1-1, the full variable domain reads SAVISQKPSRDICQRGTSLTIQCQVDSQVTMMFWYRQQPGQSLTLIATANQGSEATYESGFVIDKFPISRPNLTFSTLTVSNMSPEDSSIYLCSVEAGGNTEAFFGQGTRLTVV.

The V call is TRBV4-3, the J call TRBJ2-7, with 7 bases fitting TRBD1. Per the germline V gene, CDR1 is LGHNA and CDR2 is YSLEER. The CDR3 has 14 amino acids. V trimming: 4 bases; J trimming: 0 bases; junction bases outside the gene matches: 3. The CDR3 reads CASSPGQDSYEQYF. CDR3 DNA sequence: TGCGCCAGCAGCCCCGGACAGGACTCCTACGAGCAGTACTTC.

The rearrangement links TRBV2 to TRBJ2-7; D is perhaps TRBD1 (5 bases). The CDR3 has 14 residues. Trimming removed 4 bases at V and 2 bases at J, with 12 bases between. In germline, CDR1 is SNHLY, CDR2 FYNNEI. The DNA of the CDR3 is TGTGCCAGCAGTGCAGGGAAGGGGACCTACGAGCAGTACTTC. Translating gives CASSAGKGTYEQYF.

In its sample, this clonotype was seen many times. The chain joins TRBV7-9 to TRBJ1-4; 8 nucleotides align to TRBD1. The V and J ends lost 2 bases and 6 bases, in that order; junction bases with no gene match: 8. Germline V gene sequence: CDR1 SEHNR, CDR2 FQNEAQ (reference sequence). The CDR3 consists of 16 residues. The CDR3 spells CASSLPRTGQDEKLFF. CDR3 DNA sequence: TGTGCCAGCAGCTTACCTCGGACAGGGCAGGATGAAAAACTGTTTTTT.

A few counts support this clonotype. The V and J genes are TRBV6-1 and TRBJ2-2; D not resolved. With 4 bases removed from V and 6 bases from J, the gap between germline ends came to 9 bases. In germline, CDR1 is MNHNS, CDR2 SASEGT. This CDR3 comprises 13 residues. The CDR3 DNA reads TGTGCCAGCAGTGTCCTTCTAGCCGGGGAGCTGTTTTTT. Translated, it gives CASSVLLAGELFF.

The chain recombines TRBV23-1 with TRBJ2-7, with TRBD1 matching over 7 bases. Being an ORF, TRBV23-1 has a function that is uncertain. V was pared by 7 bases and J by 5 bases, with 8 bases of the junction left unmatched. CDR3 length: 13 residues. The chain's CDR3 is CASIYFDRDEQYF. Written as DNA, the CDR3 is TGCGCCAGCATATACTTCGACAGGGACGAGCAGTACTTC.

This chain connects TRBV12-3 or TRBV12-4 to TRBJ2-3; TRBD1 or TRBD2 may be the D gene (5 bases each). The germline V and J ends were trimmed by 6 bases and 2 bases, with 18 bases remaining between them. This CDR3 has 16 amino acids. CDR3 coding DNA: TGTGCCAGCAGCTTTACGGGGCGACGCCTCACAGATACGCAGTATTTT. Its translation: CASSFTGRRLTDTQYF.

The chain joins TRBV4-2 to TRBJ1-4; D uncertain. The V gene's germline CDR1 is LGHNA and CDR2 YNFKEQ. Trimming removed 1 base at V and 0 bases at J, with 6 bases between. The CDR3 contains 15 residues. CDR3 region: CASSQGGATNEKLFF. CDR3 DNA: TGTGCCAGCAGCCAAGGGGGTGCAACTAATGAAAAACTGTTTTTT.

At least ten counts were recorded for this clonotype. The rearrangement joins TRBV7-9 to TRBJ2-3; D possibly corresponds to TRBD2 (6 bases). The CDR3 has 15 amino acids. Trimming shortened V by 1 base and J by 2 bases, and 10 bases separated the two germline ends. Germline CDR1 and CDR2: SEHNR and FQNEAQ (reference sequence). In nucleotides, the CDR3 is TGTGCCAGCAGCTTAGGTCGGACTAACACAGATACGCAGTATTTT. The encoded protein is CASSLGRTNTDTQYF.

This clonotype was picked up many times. This chain joins TRBV10-3 and TRBJ2-1, with a possible D match to TRBD1 (5 bases). CDR1 ENHRY and CDR2 SYGVKD come from the germline V gene. There are 16 residues in the CDR3. The V and J ends lost 6 bases and 0 bases respectively, with 15 bases between them. Here the CDR3 reads CAISPLGPSSYNEQFF. The CDR3 bases are TGTGCCATCAGCCCCCTGGGGCCCAGCTCCTACAATGAGCAGTTCTTC.

The CDR3 is CASSYSRLAGATSREQYF. The CDR3 DNA reads as TGTGCCAGCAGTTACTCTCGGCTAGCGGGAGCTACCTCCCGGGAGCAGTACTTC. The chain employs TRBV6-5 and TRBJ2-7; 10 bases align to TRBD2. The CDR3 has 18 residues. With 0 bases clipped from V and 7 bases from J, the junction kept 15 bases outside the gene matches. CDR1 and CDR2 (germline): MNHEY, SVGAGI.

This clonotype was observed at least ten times. The chain carries TRBV12-3 or TRBV12-4 and TRBJ1-2; D possibly corresponds to TRBD1 (6 bases). V gave up 2 bases and J gave up 7 bases, with 14 bases separating them. The CDR3 is made up of 14 amino acids. The CDR3 loop reads CASSLIRGRVGYTF. The CDR3 nucleotides are TGTGCCAGCAGTTTAATCCGGGGGCGCGTTGGCTACACCTTC.

This chain uses TRBV4-1 with TRBJ1-6; 9 bases are shared with TRBD1. In germline, CDR1 is MGHRA, CDR2 YSYEKL. The CDR3 consists of 19 residues. With 4 bases clipped from V and 0 bases from J, the junction kept 10 bases outside the gene matches. The CDR3 protein is CASSLRTGDESSYNSPLHF. The CDR3, as DNA: TGCGCCAGCAGCCTACGGACAGGGGACGAGAGCTCCTATAATTCACCCCTCCACTTT.

This clonotype was observed a handful of times. CDR3 region: CASSLGVVAGVETQYF. The CDR3 nucleotides read TGTGCCAGCAGCTTAGGGGTCGTAGCGGGGGTCGAGACCCAGTACTTC. The V gene is TRBV7-2, the J gene TRBJ2-5; 9 positions match TRBD2. V was pared by 1 base and J by 5 bases, with 8 bases of the junction left unmatched. Per germline, CDR1 SGHTA and CDR2 FQGNSA. The CDR3 covers 16 residues.

The chain has TRBV5-1 and TRBJ1-2; TRBD1 might be the D (5 bases). The CDR3 runs 15 residues. Trimming cost V 4 bases and J 4 bases, with 17 bases left between them. Germline V gene lookup returns CDR1 SGHRS and CDR2 YFSETQ. CDR3 region: CASSTWGRVLYGYTF. Written as DNA, the CDR3 is TGCGCCAGCAGCACGTGGGGCAGGGTACTCTATGGCTACACCTTC.

J is TRBJ1-4 and V is TRBV7-9; D not certain. Trimming pared 2 bases from V and 8 bases from J, leaving 6 bases between. The CDR3 length is 12 residues. The germline gives CDR1 SEHNR, CDR2 FQNEAQ (reference sequence). The CDR3 protein is CASSLTREKLFF. The CDR3 bases are TGTGCCAGCAGCTTAACGCGGGAAAAACTGTTTTTT.

This clonotype appeared a single time. The CDR3 nucleotides are TGTGCCAGCAGTTCTCCCGGGACTAGGAACGATTGGGAGCTGTTTTTT. This encodes CASSSPGTRNDWELFF. The rearrangement links TRBV12-3 or TRBV12-4 to TRBJ2-2, with 8 positions matching TRBD2. This CDR3 is 16 amino acids long. Trimming cost V 4 bases and J 9 bases; bases outside gene matches: 13.

At least ten counts were recorded for this clonotype. The chain carries TRBV4-1 and TRBJ2-6; no reliable D call. Looked up from germline, CDR1 is MGHRA and CDR2 is YSYEKL. The CDR3 is 16 residues long. V was clipped by 2 bases and J by 0 bases, with 8 bases between them. The CDR3, as DNA: TGCGCCAGCAGCCAAATCCCAGGCTCTGGGGCCAACGTCCTGACTTTC. As protein: CASSQIPGSGANVLTF.

This clonotype was recorded at least ten times. V usage is TRBV5-6 and J usage is TRBJ2-7; D is undetermined. V gave up 4 bases and J gave up 4 bases, with 18 bases separating them. Per germline, CDR1 SGHDT and CDR2 YYEEEE. The CDR3 contains 15 residues. Written as DNA, the CDR3 is TGTGCCAGCAGCCTGATGAGCGAACCAAGATACGAGCAGTACTTC. Protein sequence: CASSLMSEPRYEQYF.

This clonotype was counted between two and nine times. The chain recombines TRBV2 with TRBJ2-7; 9 bases agree with TRBD1. The CDR3 loop spans 14 amino acids. Losses at the gene ends were 5 bases for V and 0 bases for J; bases not matched to a gene: 2. CDR1 is SNHLY and CDR2 is FYNNEI in the germline V gene. The CDR3 protein is CASSWTGDSYEQYF. Here the CDR3 DNA reads TGTGCCAGCAGTTGGACAGGGGACTCCTACGAGCAGTACTTC.

This clonotype was detected a few times. The chain combines TRBV6-1 with TRBJ2-1; D might be TRBD2 (5 bases). With 6 bases removed from V and 2 bases from J, the gap between germline ends came to 14 bases. CDR1 and CDR2 (germline): MNHNS, SASEGT. The CDR3 runs to 15 residues. CDR3 nucleotide sequence: TGTGCCAGCAGGAGGGAGCCTCCAACCTACAATGAGCAGTTCTTC. Encoded protein: CASRREPPTYNEQFF.

With respect to this clonotype: The missing conserved phenylalanine or tryptophan at the end of this CDR3 makes a read error likely. This chain links TRBV7-9 with TRBJ2-3; D might be TRBD1 (6 bases). Trimming removed 5 bases at V and 6 bases at J, with 12 bases between. Germline loops: CDR1 SEHNR, CDR2 FQNEAQ (reference sequence). This CDR3 comprises 13 residues. DNA of the CDR3: TGTGCCAGCAGCGCAGGGACAAGTGATACGCAGTATGTT. Amino acids: CASSAGTSDTQYV.

V gene TRBV27 combines with J gene TRBJ2-7; possibly TRBD2 for D (5 bases). V was shortened by 4 bases and J by 2 bases, with 21 bases between the two germline ends. Germline CDR1 MNHEY, CDR2 SMNVEV (reference sequence). The CDR3 covers 17 residues. CDR3 region: CASSSGTLRAFTYEQYF. As DNA, the CDR3 is TGTGCCAGCAGTTCTGGTACCTTGCGGGCATTCACCTACGAGCAGTACTTC.

This clonotype has ten or more counts. This chain links TRBV12-3 or TRBV12-4 with TRBJ2-6; D remains unclear. V was shortened by 7 bases and J by 0 bases, with 10 bases between the two germline ends. The CDR3 sequence is 15 residues long. This CDR3 is CASTYRYSGANVLTF. The CDR3 coding sequence is TGTGCCAGCACTTACCGGTACTCTGGGGCCAACGTCCTGACTTTC.

The chain has TRBV5-1 and TRBJ2-1; 11 bases fit TRBD2. The CDR3 runs 15 residues. Germline lookup yields CDR1 SGHRS and CDR2 YFSETQ. Trimming at V came to 1 base and at J to 8 bases, leaving 5 bases not matched to a gene. In DNA form, the CDR3 reads TGCGCCAGCAGCTTGATAGCGGGGGGGCAGGATGAGCAGTTCTTC. Its protein product is CASSLIAGGQDEQFF.

The chain carries TRBV7-2 and TRBJ1-5; D not certain. The germline gives CDR1 SGHTA, CDR2 FQGNSA. Trimming removed 2 bases from V and 3 bases from J, with 11 bases in between. The CDR3 is 15 residues long. Here the CDR3 DNA reads TGTGCCAGCAGCTTATTCCAATCCGCCAATCAGCCCCAGCATTTT. Its translation: CASSLFQSANQPQHF.

This clonotype was recorded a few times. The chain links TRBV9 to TRBJ2-7; TRBD2 might be the D (6 bases). CDR1 and CDR2 (germline): SGDLS, YYNGEE. The CDR3 is made up of 14 amino acids. Trimming pared 4 bases from V and 6 bases from J, leaving 17 bases between. This CDR3 reads CASSLSGSGLEQYF. The CDR3 region has the DNA TGTGCCAGCAGCTTATCAGGAAGCGGGCTCGAGCAGTACTTC.

This sequence joins TRBV5-1 and TRBJ1-5; TRBD1 aligns across 12 bases. The junction had 5 bases not matched to a gene; V was cut back by 4 bases and J by 3 bases. Germline values: CDR1 SGHRS, CDR2 YFSETQ. The CDR3 totals 16 residues. CDR3 sequence reads: CASSPGTGGTNQPQHF. CDR3 DNA sequence: TGCGCCAGCAGCCCAGGGACAGGGGGCACCAATCAGCCCCAGCATTTT. Full variable domain (missing parts from reference TRBV5-1 and TRBJ1-5): KAGVTQTPRYLIKTRGQQVTLSCSPISGHRSVSWYQQTPGQGLQFLFEYFSETQRNKGNFPGRFSGRQFSNSRSEMNVSTLELGDSALYLCASSPGTGGTNQPQHFGDGTRLSIL.

This clonotype has at least ten counts. The chain carries TRBV9 and TRBJ2-1; 11 nucleotides align to TRBD1. Germline CDR1 SGDLS, CDR2 YYNGEE. Germline trimming cut 4 bases from V and 5 bases from J; bases unmatched to any gene: 8. This CDR3 has 16 residues. CDR3 loop: CASSPWDRGFHNEQFF. The CDR3 DNA follows: TGTGCCAGCAGCCCTTGGGACAGGGGGTTTCACAATGAGCAGTTCTTC.

A few counts support this clonotype. V gene TRBV14 combines with J gene TRBJ2-1; D perhaps matches TRBD1 (6 bases). The CDR3 totals 13 residues. CDR1 SGHDN and CDR2 FVKESK come from the germline V gene. Trimming took 0 bases from V and 11 from J, leaving 11 bases between them. The CDR3 sequence: CASSQDLRGQQFF. Here the CDR3 DNA reads TGTGCCAGCAGCCAAGATCTCAGGGGTCAGCAGTTCTTC.

This clonotype appeared a few times. The J gene is TRBJ1-2, the V gene TRBV5-5; unclear D gene. CDR1 SGHKS and CDR2 YYEKEE come from the germline V gene (reference sequence). Trimming took off 3 bases at V and 6 bases at J, with 6 bases between the two ends. CDR3 size: 11 residues. The CDR3 protein is CASSYPDGYTF. CDR3 nucleotides: TGTGCCAGCAGCTACCCCGATGGCTACACCTTC.